The clone carrying this T cell receptor (beta chain) came up a few times. Its antigen is unidentified. The entry originates in a study of spatial heterogeneity in lung cancer. The study, taken as a whole, reports: Blood carried ubiquitous expanded tumor TCRs more at resection than follow-up.

Time point: blood at routine non-recurrence follow-up after resection. From tumor, nontumor lung or frozen PBMC, whole RNA was taken unsorted for sequencing. Every TCR cDNA molecule bore its own unique molecular identifier. TCRdb reprocessed the 5' RACE reads with MiXCR, giving one entry per CDR3 protein. The data contain more than 95,000 distinct CDR3 sequences, 9% to 15% of them singletons. The sequence was collected from a male donor with early-stage non-small cell lung cancer. The material sequenced was PBMCs, taken at follow-up.

CDR3 nucleotide sequence: TGTGCCAGCAGCTTATGGGGGACTAGCGGCGTGTACAATGAGCAGTTCTTC. Encoded protein: CASSLWGTSGVYNEQFF. V and J are TRBV7-6 and TRBJ2-1, with 11 positions matching TRBD2. Germline V gives CDR1 SGHVS, CDR2 FNYEAQ. This CDR3 is 17 amino acids long. Trimming cost V 2 bases and J 4 bases; bases outside gene matches: 7.